This TCR beta chain was sequenced in a study of post-analysis software for immune sequencing data. In the study overall: The courses of disease that were included comprised relapsing-remitting, secondary progressive and progressive-relapsing multiple sclerosis. Study outcomes and limitations: Normalized Chao1 diversity was significantly lower in multiple sclerosis patients than in controls. TRBV5-6, TRBV5-1 and TRBV20-1 belonged to a set of about five TRBV segments that were more frequent in patients than controls.

TCR beta cDNA libraries had unique molecular identifiers. A population of roughly 0.95 to 10 million T cells gave rise to about half a million cDNA molecules. TCRdb reprocessed the PCR reads via MiXCR and lists one record per CDR3 protein. This sample carries roughly 540,000 distinct CDR3 sequences, roughly 34% of them seen once, and the ten largest clones take 6%. Regarding this clonotype: Its antigen is unidentified.

Looked up from germline, CDR1 is DFQATT and CDR2 is SNEGSKA (reference sequence). Germline trimming cut 3 bases from V and 7 bases from J; bases unmatched to any gene: 8. The CDR3 length is 14 residues. This clonotype originated in a girl aged 2 to 17 with multiple sclerosis. The chain carries TRBV20-1 and TRBJ1-5; 8 nucleotides align to TRBD1. Sequenced: blood. CDR3 DNA sequence: TGCAGTGCTAGTCAGGGGGCCGGGGTACAGCCCCAGCATTTT. It specifies CSASQGAGVQPQHF.